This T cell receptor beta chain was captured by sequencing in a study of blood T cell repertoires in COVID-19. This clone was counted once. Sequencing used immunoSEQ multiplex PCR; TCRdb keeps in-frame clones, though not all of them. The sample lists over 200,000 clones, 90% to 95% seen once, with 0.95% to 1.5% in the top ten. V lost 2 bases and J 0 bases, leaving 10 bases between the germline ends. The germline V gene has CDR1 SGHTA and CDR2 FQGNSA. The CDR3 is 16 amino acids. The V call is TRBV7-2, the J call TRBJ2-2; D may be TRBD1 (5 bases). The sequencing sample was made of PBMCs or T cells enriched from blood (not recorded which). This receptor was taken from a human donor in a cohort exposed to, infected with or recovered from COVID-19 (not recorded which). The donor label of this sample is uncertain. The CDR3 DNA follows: TGTGCCAGCAGCTTATCAGGGCCCACGAACACCGGGGAGCTGTTTTTT. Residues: CASSLSGPTNTGELFF.